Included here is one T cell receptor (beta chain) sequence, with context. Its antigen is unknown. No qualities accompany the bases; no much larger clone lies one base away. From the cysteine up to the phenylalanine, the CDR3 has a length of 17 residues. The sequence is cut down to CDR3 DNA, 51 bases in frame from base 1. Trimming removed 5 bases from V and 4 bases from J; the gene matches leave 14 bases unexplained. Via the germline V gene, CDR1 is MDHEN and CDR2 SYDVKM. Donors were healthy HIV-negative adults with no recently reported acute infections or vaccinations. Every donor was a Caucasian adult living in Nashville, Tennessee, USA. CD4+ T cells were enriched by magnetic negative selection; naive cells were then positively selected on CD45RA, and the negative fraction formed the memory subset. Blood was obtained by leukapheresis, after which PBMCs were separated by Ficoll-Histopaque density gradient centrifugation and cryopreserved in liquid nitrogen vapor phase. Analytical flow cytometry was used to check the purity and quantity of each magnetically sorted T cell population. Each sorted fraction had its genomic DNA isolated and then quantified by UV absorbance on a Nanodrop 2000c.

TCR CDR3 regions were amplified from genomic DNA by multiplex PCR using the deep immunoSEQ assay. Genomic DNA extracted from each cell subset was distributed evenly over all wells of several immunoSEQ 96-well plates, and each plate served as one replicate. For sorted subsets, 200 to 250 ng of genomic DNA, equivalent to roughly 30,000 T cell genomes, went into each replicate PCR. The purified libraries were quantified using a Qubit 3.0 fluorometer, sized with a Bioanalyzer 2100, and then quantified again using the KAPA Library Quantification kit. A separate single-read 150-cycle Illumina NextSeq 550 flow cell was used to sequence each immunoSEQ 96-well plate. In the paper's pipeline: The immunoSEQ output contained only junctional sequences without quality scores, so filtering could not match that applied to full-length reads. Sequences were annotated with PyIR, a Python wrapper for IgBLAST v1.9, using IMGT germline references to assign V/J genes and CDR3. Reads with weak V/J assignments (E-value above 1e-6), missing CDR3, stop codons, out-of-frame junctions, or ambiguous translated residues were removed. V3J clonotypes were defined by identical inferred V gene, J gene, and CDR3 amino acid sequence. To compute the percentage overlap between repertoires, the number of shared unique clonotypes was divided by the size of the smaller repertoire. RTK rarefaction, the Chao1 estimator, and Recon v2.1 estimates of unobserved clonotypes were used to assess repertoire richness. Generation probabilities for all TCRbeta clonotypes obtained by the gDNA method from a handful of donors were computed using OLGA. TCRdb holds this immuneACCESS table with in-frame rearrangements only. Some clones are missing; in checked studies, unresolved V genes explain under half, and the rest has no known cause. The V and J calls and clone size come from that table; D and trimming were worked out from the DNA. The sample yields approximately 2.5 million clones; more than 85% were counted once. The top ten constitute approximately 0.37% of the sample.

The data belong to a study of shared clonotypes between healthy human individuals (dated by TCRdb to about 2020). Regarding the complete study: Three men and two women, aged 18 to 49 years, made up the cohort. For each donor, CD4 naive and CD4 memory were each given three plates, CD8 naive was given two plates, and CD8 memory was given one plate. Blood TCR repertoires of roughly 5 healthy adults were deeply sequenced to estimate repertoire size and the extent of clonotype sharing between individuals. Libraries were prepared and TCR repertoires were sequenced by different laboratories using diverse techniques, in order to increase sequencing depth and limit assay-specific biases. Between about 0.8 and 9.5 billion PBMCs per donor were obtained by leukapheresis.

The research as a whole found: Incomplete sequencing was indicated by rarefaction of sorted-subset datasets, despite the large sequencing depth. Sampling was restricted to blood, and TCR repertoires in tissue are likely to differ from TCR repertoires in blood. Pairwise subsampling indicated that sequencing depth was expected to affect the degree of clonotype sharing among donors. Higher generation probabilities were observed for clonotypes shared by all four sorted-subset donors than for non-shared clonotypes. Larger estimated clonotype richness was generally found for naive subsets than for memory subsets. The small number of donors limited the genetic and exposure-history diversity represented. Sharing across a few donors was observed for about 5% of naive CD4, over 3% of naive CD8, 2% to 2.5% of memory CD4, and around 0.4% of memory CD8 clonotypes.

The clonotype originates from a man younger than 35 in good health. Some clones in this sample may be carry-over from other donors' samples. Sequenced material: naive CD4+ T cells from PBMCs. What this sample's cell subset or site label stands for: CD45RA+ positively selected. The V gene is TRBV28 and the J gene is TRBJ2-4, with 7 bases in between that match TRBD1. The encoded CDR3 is CASSPLLGGEKKNIQYF. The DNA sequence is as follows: TGTGCCAGCAGTCCCCTTTTAGGGGGCGAGAAAAAAAACATTCAGTACTTC.